This passage covers 21 T cell receptor beta chains from one sample sequenced in a study of naive and memory T cell subsets. Two oligonucleotides, mixed equimolar, formed the beta constant-region primer covering TRBC1 and TRBC2. Four rounds of PCR amplified the ligated cDNA using nested alpha and beta constant-region primers plus SP2. TCRdb processed the UMI-ligation and nested PCR reads anew with MiXCR; each CDR3 protein has one entry. The repertoire holds 150,000 or so distinct CDR3 sequences, with approximately 24% as singletons. Study-level results: A few larger clonotypes appeared in naive repertoires, especially CD8, possibly memory cells re-expressing CD45RA.

Antigens for these TCRs are unknown. Material: naive CD4+ T cells from blood. These receptors all stem from a human donor in good health.

J is TRBJ1-1 and V is TRBV7-2, with D perhaps matching TRBD1 (6 bases). Germline V CDR1 and CDR2: SGHTA, FQGNSA. The ends were cut back, 3 bases at V and 1 base at J, with 15 bases in the middle. This CDR3 spans 16 amino acids. The DNA for the CDR3 is TGTGCCAGCAGCTTCCAAACAGGGCCGGGGAACACTGAAGCTTTCTTT. Protein: CASSFQTGPGNTEAFF.

This clonotype was counted at least ten times. The chain carries TRBV9 and TRBJ2-3, with TRBD2 matching 7 bases. V lost 4 bases, J lost 9 bases, and 8 bases stayed unmatched. Germline assignment: CDR1 SGDLS and CDR2 YYNGEE. This CDR3 has 13 amino acids. DNA for the CDR3: TGTGCCAGCAGCCCCCGACTAGCCGACACGCAGTATTTT. Translating it yields CASSPRLADTQYF.

The rearrangement uses TRBV28 and TRBJ2-7; D tentatively reads TRBD1 or TRBD2 (7 bases each). The V gene lost 8 bases and the J gene lost 4 bases, with 15 bases spanning the gap. Germline V gives CDR1 MDHEN, CDR2 SYDVKM. The CDR3 is 13 amino acids. The CDR3 reads CASLRRGGYEQYF. The CDR3, as DNA: TGTGCCAGCCTCCGCAGGGGGGGGTACGAGCAGTACTTC.

This clonotype was counted only a few times. This chain links TRBV6-2 or TRBV6-3 with TRBJ2-1, with 11 positions matching TRBD2. This CDR3 is built from 21 residues. Per germline, CDR1 MNHEY and CDR2 SVGEGT. Trimming took 6 bases from V and 1 from J; bases not matched to a gene: 20. The DNA for the CDR3 is TGTGCCAGCAGCCACCCAATTCGGCTAGCGGGAGGTTTTCTATCCTACAATGAGCAGTTCTTC. Translating gives CASSHPIRLAGGFLSYNEQFF.

A few counts support this clonotype. The V gene is TRBV29-1, the J gene TRBJ2-5, with D perhaps TRBD2 (6 bases). The CDR3 length is 15 residues. The V and J ends lost 2 bases and 6 bases respectively, with 19 bases between them. Germline CDR1 and CDR2: SQVTM and ANQGSEA. In DNA form, the CDR3 reads TGCAGCGTTGAATGGCCCCCGGGGAGGATGCAGACCCAGTACTTC. Amino acids: CSVEWPPGRMQTQYF.

The DNA for the CDR3 is TGTGCCAGCAGCTCGACAGTTTCCTCCTACAATGAGCAGTTCTTC. Translated, it gives CASSSTVSSYNEQFF. The chain joins TRBV7-3 to TRBJ2-1, with D possibly matching TRBD1 (5 bases). The germline V and J ends were trimmed by 4 bases and 0 bases, with 10 bases remaining between them. This CDR3 contains 15 residues. CDR1 and CDR2 (germline): SGHTA, FQGTGA.

This sequence joins TRBV5-1 and TRBJ1-6; D unclear. Trimming left V 0 bases short and J 12 bases short, with 13 bases between. The CDR3 sequence is 14 residues long. Germline V gene lookup returns CDR1 SGHRS and CDR2 YFSETQ. The CDR3 region has the DNA TGCGCCAGCAGCTTGGACCCTTCCCGTGTACCCCTCCACTTT. Protein: CASSLDPSRVPLHF.

This clonotype was counted a few times. The V and J genes are TRBV18 and TRBJ2-2, with 8 bases aligning to TRBD2. V was pared by 3 bases and J by 2 bases, with 23 bases of the junction left unmatched. Germline CDR1 KGHSH, CDR2 LQKENI. The CDR3 totals 22 residues. This CDR3 reads CASSPVRKKNLRGGKNTGELFF. The CDR3 bases are TGTGCCAGCTCACCGGTCCGCAAAAAAAACTTACGCGGGGGGAAAAACACCGGGGAGCTGTTTTTT.

This clonotype was observed at least ten times. This chain uses TRBV10-3 with TRBJ2-1; 8 nucleotides agree with TRBD2. Germline CDR1 is ENHRY and CDR2 is SYGVKD. The CDR3 has 14 residues. The J segment lost 8 bases and the V segment lost 1 base, leaving 4 bases of the junction unmatched. Here the CDR3 DNA reads TGTGCCATCAGTGAGTGGGCTAGCGGGCATGAGCAGTTCTTC. Its translation: CAISEWASGHEQFF.

The sample holds many counts of this clonotype. The chain recombines TRBV9 with TRBJ2-7; 7 bases line up with TRBD1. The CDR3 extends over 13 amino acids. Unmatched junction bases numbered 1, after V lost 4 bases and J lost 0 bases. Germline CDR1 and CDR2: SGDLS and YYNGEE. In DNA, the CDR3 is TGTGCCAGCAGCCGACAGGGCTCCTACGAGCAGTACTTC. Amino acid sequence: CASSRQGSYEQYF.

This clonotype has a handful of counts. The chain couples TRBV7-9 to TRBJ2-1, with 7 bases that match TRBD1. V shed 4 bases and J 4 bases; nucleotides not matched to a gene: 7. CDR1 and CDR2 (germline): SEHNR, FQNEAQ (reference sequence). This CDR3 is 15 amino acids long. The CDR3 reads CASSSNRDRYNEQFF. For the CDR3, the DNA is TGTGCCAGCAGCTCTAACCGGGACAGATACAATGAGCAGTTCTTC.

The chain recombines TRBV27 with TRBJ2-1; the match to TRBD1 covers 8 bases. Germline V lookup: CDR1 MNHEY, CDR2 SMNVEV (reference sequence). The trim removed 6 bases at V and 4 bases at J, leaving 8 bases unmatched. CDR3 size: 15 residues. CDR3 DNA: TGTGCCAGCAGCCAAAGAGGACAGGGATACAATGAGCAGTTCTTC. Protein product: CASSQRGQGYNEQFF.

The chain uses TRBV20-1 and TRBJ1-2; 8 positions agree with TRBD1. This CDR3 has 14 amino acids. In germline, CDR1 is DFQATT, CDR2 SNEGSKA (reference sequence). V was pared by 1 base and J by 7 bases, with 8 bases of the junction left unmatched. CDR3 in amino acids: CSARGDRGYCGYTF. The DNA of the CDR3 is TGCAGTGCTAGAGGAGACAGGGGCTACTGTGGCTACACCTTC.

This clonotype was counted only a few times. The V gene is TRBV29-1, the J gene TRBJ2-7; possible D gene TRBD2, 6 bases. V was clipped by 5 bases and J by 0 bases, with 11 bases between them. The CDR3 is made up of 13 amino acids. CDR1 is SQVTM, CDR2 ANQGSEA, per germline. CDR3 DNA: TGCAGCGTTCCGGGACTCAGCTCCTACGAGCAGTACTTC. This gives the protein CSVPGLSSYEQYF.

Many counts were recorded for this clonotype. V gene TRBV7-3 combines with J gene TRBJ2-1, with 8 bases matching TRBD2. This CDR3 contains 16 residues. After removal of 4 bases from V and 9 bases from J, the junction contained 14 bases not matched to a gene. Germline CDR1 and CDR2: SGHTA and FQGTGA. In DNA, the CDR3 is TGTGCCAGCAGCTCCCCGGGGGGGATTGGCATGGGTGAGCAGTTCTTC. This gives the protein CASSSPGGIGMGEQFF.

This chain uses TRBV7-2 with TRBJ1-1; TRBD1 is a possible D gene (5 bases). V was trimmed by 1 base and J by 0 bases, leaving 12 bases between them. Looked up from germline, CDR1 is SGHTA and CDR2 is FQGNSA. The CDR3 consists of 16 residues. DNA of the CDR3: TGTGCCAGCAGCTTAGGGCCAGGGAGTATGAACACTGAAGCTTTCTTT. Its translation is CASSLGPGSMNTEAFF.

This clonotype was found many times. The J gene is TRBJ2-3, the V gene TRBV7-2; the D gene is possibly TRBD2 (7 bases). This CDR3 is built from 19 residues. Between the trimmed V and J ends, which lost 5 bases and 2 bases, there was a span of 26 bases. CDR1 SGHTA and CDR2 FQGNSA come from the germline V gene. The CDR3 spells CASSPTGRGAQRLTDTQYF. CDR3 coding DNA: TGTGCCAGCAGCCCGACGGGCCGGGGGGCGCAGCGGCTCACAGATACGCAGTATTTT.

This chain joins TRBV15 and TRBJ2-7; D perhaps matches TRBD1 (6 bases). CDR3 length equals 14 residues. Looked up from germline, CDR1 is LNHNV and CDR2 is YYDKDF (reference sequence). V was pared by 4 bases and J by 6 bases, with 16 bases between. The CDR3 DNA follows: TGTGCCACCAGCAAGACAGGTTGGGGTTCCGAGCAGTACTTC. Translated, it gives CATSKTGWGSEQYF.

Only a few counts were recorded for this clonotype. The chain uses TRBV18 and TRBJ2-6; D call uncertain. Germline CDR1 and CDR2: KGHSH and LQKENI. This CDR3 spans 14 amino acids. V was pared by 4 bases and J by 2 bases, with 6 bases between. The CDR3 coding sequence is TGTGCCAGCTCACTAGACACTGGGGCCAACGTCCTGACTTTC. Protein product: CASSLDTGANVLTF. The entire variable domain, with the rest obtained from reference TRBV18 and TRBJ2-6, is as follows: NAGVMQNPRHLVRRRGQEARLRCSPMKGHSHVYWYRQLPEEGLKFMVYLQKENIIDESGMPKERFSAEFPKEGPSILRIQQVVRGDSAAYFCASSLDTGANVLTFGAGSRLTVL.

Remarks on this clonotype: At one end the junction does not follow the germline gene, possibly because of a read error. Here the CDR3 DNA reads TGTGCCAGCAATTTAGCTAGCGTGGGCTACAATGAGCAGTTCTTC. Its protein is CASNLASVGYNEQFF. The V gene is TRBV12-3 or TRBV12-4, the J gene TRBJ2-1; a possible D gene is TRBD2 (6 bases). This CDR3 is 15 amino acids long.

This chain uses TRBV5-1 with TRBJ2-7; 8 nucleotides line up with TRBD2. CDR1 and CDR2 from the germline V gene are SGHRS and YFSETQ. The CDR3 extends over 14 amino acids. The ends lost 4 bases at V and 2 bases at J; junction bases unmatched: 5. The CDR3 DNA sequence: TGCGCCAGCAGCCGGGGGGGGACACCCTACGAGCAGTACTTC. Translation gives CASSRGGTPYEQYF.